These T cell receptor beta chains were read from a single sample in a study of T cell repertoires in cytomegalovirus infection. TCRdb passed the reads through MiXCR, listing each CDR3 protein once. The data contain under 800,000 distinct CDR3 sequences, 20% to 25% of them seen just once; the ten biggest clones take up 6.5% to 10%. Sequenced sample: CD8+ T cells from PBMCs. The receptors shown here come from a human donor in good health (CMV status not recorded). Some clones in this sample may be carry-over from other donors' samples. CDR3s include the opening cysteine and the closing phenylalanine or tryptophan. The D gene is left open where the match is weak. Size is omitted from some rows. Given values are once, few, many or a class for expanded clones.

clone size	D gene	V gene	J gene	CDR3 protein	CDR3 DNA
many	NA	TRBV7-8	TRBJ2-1	CASSWLENNEQFF	TGTGCCAGCAGCTGGCTGGAAAACAATGAGCAGTTCTTC
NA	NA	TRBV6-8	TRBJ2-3	CASSPLVGGHTDTQYF	TGTGCCAGCAGTCCTCTGGTGGGGGGCCACACAGATACGCAGTATTTT
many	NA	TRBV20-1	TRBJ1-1	CSALFPRRGLMNTEAFF	TGCAGTGCTCTCTTTCCCCGGAGGGGCCTTATGAACACTGAAGCTTTCTTT
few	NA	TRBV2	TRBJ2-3	CASTVVGQDTQYF	TGTGCCAGTACCGTCGTGGGTCAAGATACGCAGTATTTT
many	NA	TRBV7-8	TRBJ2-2	CASSLRAGMNTGELFF	TGTGCCAGCAGCTTAAGGGCGGGTATGAACACCGGGGAGCTGTTTTTT
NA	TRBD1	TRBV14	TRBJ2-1	CASSQADRASDEQFF	TGTGCCAGCAGCCAGGCGGACAGGGCGAGCGATGAGCAGTTCTTC
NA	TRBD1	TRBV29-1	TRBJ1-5	CSVRDSWRNQPQHF	TGCAGCGTCCGGGACAGCTGGCGGAATCAGCCCCAGCATTTT
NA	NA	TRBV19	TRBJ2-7	CASSAGPSYEQHF	TGTGCCAGTAGTGCAGGGCCAAGTTACGAGCAGCACTTC
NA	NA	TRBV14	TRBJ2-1	CASSQGIKGHPGGAYNEQFF	TGTGCCAGCAGCCAAGGAATAAAGGGTCACCCTGGAGGAGCCTACAATGAGCAGTTCTTC
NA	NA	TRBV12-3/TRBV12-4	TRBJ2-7	CANSLGSYFFEQYF	TGTGCCAACAGTTTAGGGTCCTACTTCTTCGAGCAGTACTTC
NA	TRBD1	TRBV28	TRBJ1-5	CASGHRGLYQPQHF	TGTGCCAGCGGCCACAGGGGCCTCTATCAGCCCCAGCATTTT
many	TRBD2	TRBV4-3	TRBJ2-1	CASSQEGGGGEFF	TGCGCCAGCAGCCAAGAAGGCGGGGGGGGTGAGTTCTTC
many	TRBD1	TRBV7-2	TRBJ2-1	CASSPTGAFRGEQFF	TGTGCCAGCAGCCCGACAGGGGCATTCAGGGGTGAGCAGTTCTTC
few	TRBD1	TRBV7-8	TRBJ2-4	CASSLAGDRVVHIQYF	TGTGCCAGCAGCTTAGCGGGGGACAGGGTCGTACACATTCAGTACTTC
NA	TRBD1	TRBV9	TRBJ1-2	CASSVIQGQGRGGYTF	TGTGCCAGCAGCGTAATACAGGGACAGGGGAGAGGCGGCTACACCTTC
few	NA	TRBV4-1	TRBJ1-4	CASSQDPATNEKLFF	TGCGCCAGCAGTCAGGACCCTGCAACTAATGAAAAACTGTTTTTT
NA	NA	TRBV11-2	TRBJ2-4	CASSYGLAKNIQYF	TGTGCCAGCAGCTATGGGTTAGCCAAAAACATTCAGTACTTC
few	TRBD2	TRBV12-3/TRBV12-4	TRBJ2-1	CASSRAGGAGNEQFF	TGTGCCAGCTCCCGCGCGGGGGGGGCCGGCAATGAGCAGTTCTTC
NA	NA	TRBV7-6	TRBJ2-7	CASSLGPIYEQYF	TGTGCCAGCAGCTTAGGACCGATCTACGAGCAGTACTTC
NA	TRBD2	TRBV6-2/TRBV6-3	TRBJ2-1	CASSYRRGAYNEQFF	TGTGCCAGCAGTTACAGGCGGGGGGCCTACAATGAGCAGTTCTTC
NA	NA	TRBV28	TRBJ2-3	CASSLMSDLAASTDTQYF	TGTGCCAGCAGTTTAATGAGCGACCTCGCGGCTAGCACAGATACGCAGTATTTT
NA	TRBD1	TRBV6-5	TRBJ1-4	CASWTGGKKNEKLFF	TGTGCCAGTTGGACAGGGGGAAAAAAGAATGAAAAACTGTTTTTT
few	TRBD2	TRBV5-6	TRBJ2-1	CASTLTSGMRNEQFF	TGTGCCAGCACCTTGACTAGCGGGATGAGGAATGAGCAGTTCTTC
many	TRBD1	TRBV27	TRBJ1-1	CASSASGQLEAFF	TGTGCCAGCAGTGCCTCGGGACAGCTTGAAGCTTTCTTT
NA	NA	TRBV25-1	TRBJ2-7	CASSEQGTYEQYF	TGTGCCAGCAGTGAACAGGGGACCTACGAGCAGTACTTC
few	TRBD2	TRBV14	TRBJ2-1	CASSHPGGSYNEQFF	TGTGCCAGCAGCCATCCGGGGGGAAGTTACAATGAGCAGTTCTTC
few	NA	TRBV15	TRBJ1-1	CATSREVGDAFF	TGTGCCACCAGCAGAGAGGTAGGGGATGCTTTCTTT
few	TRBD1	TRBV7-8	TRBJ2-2	CASSAPDRGGPGELFF	TGTGCCAGCAGCGCGCCGGACAGGGGGGGTCCCGGGGAGCTGTTTTTT
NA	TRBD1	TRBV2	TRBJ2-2	CASQGQGTRELFF	TGTGCCAGCCAGGGACAGGGAACGAGAGAGCTGTTTTTT
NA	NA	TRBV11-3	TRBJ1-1	CASSPRGNSEAFF	TGTGCCAGCAGCCCGAGGGGAAACAGTGAAGCTTTCTTT
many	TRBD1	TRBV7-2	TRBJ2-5	CASSLHRGLGTQYF	TGTGCCAGCAGCCTTCACAGGGGGCTCGGGACCCAGTACTTC
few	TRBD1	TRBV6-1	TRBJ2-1	CASWDSPRSSYNEQFF	TGTGCCAGTTGGGACAGCCCAAGGAGCTCCTACAATGAGCAGTTCTTC
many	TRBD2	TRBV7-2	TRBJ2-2	CASSRGGYANTGELFF	TGTGCCAGCAGCCGCGGGGGGTACGCGAACACCGGGGAGCTGTTTTTT
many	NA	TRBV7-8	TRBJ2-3	CASSYYRDTRTDTQYF	TGTGCCAGCAGTTACTATCGGGACACGCGCACAGATACGCAGTATTTT
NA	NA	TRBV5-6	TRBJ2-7	CASKASVGTGRHEQYF	TGTGCCAGCAAAGCTTCTGTCGGCACAGGGCGGCACGAGCAGTACTTC
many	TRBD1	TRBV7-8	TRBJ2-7	CASSLPLTGSTYEQYF	TGTGCCAGCAGCTTACCGCTGACAGGGTCCACCTACGAGCAGTACTTC
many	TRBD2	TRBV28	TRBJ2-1	CASRKGTSGGYEQFF	TGTGCCAGTCGAAAAGGGACTAGCGGGGGTTATGAGCAGTTCTTC
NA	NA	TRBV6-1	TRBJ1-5	CASSSTMGGQPQHF	TGTGCCAGCAGTTCTACGATGGGGGGACAGCCCCAGCATTTT
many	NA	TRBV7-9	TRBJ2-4	CASSLSDRNIQYF	TGTGCCAGCAGCTTGTCGGACAGAAACATTCAGTACTTC
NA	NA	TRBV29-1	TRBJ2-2	CSVRVRATGELFF	TGCAGCGTTCGGGTCAGGGCCACCGGGGAGCTGTTTTTT
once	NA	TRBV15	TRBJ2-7	CATSKPTEGRPYEQYF	TGTGCCACCAGCAAACCAACGGAGGGAAGGCCCTACGAGCAGTACTTC
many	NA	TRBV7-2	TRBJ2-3	CASSQTSGDTQYF	TGTGCCAGCAGCCAGACCTCAGGAGATACGCAGTATTTT
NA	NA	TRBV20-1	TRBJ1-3	CSARQGTGNTIYF	TGCAGTGCTAGACAGGGTACTGGAAACACCATATATTTT
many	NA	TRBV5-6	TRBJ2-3	CASSGGRPTDTQYF	TGTGCCAGCAGCGGGGGACGGCCCACAGATACGCAGTATTTT
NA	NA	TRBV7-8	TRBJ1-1	CASSLDKVNTEAFF	TGTGCCAGCAGCTTGGACAAGGTGAACACTGAAGCTTTCTTT
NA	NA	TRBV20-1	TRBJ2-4	CSARVVTQNIQYF	TGCAGTGCTAGAGTTGTCACCCAAAACATTCAGTACTTC